The clone carrying this T cell receptor (beta chain) was seen more than once but under ten times. The data originate from a study of graft-versus-host responses after intestinal transplantation. Study details: After anti-thymocyte globulin induction, recipients took tacrolimus and steroids for around 3 years.

TCRdb keeps only in-frame clones here, not all; method: immunoSEQ multiplex PCR. The data show under 9,500 clones, under 80% seen once. Germline V CDR1 and CDR2: MNHEY, SVGAGI. This CDR3 has 15 residues. V trimming: 8 bases; J trimming: 1 base; junction bases outside the gene matches: 9. Processed graft tissue released its intraepithelial and lamina propria lymphocytes. This TCR derives from a human patient who received an intestinal transplant, so some T cells may come from the graft donor. The specimen was ileum tissue, collected approximately 490 days after intestinal transplant. The J gene is TRBJ1-2, the V gene TRBV6-5; 8 positions agree with TRBD1. CDR3 residues: CASLGQGGVNYGYTF. CDR3 coding DNA: TGTGCCAGCCTAGGACAGGGAGGGGTTAACTATGGCTACACCTTC.